This TCR beta chain stems from a study of T cell repertoires in cytomegalovirus infection. Study details: Newly reported HLA-C-restricted and thoroughly characterized HLA-B-restricted CMV epitopes were employed. Carrying CMV and the relevant HLA type showed in public TCR beta signatures.

This clonotype has at least ten counts. Its specificity is not known. In TCRdb, the reads were re-called with MiXCR into one record per CDR3 protein. The sample holds about 920,000 distinct CDR3 sequences, more than 25% seen once. The CDR3 is 16 amino acids. The V gene end was trimmed by 5 bases and the J gene end by 4 bases; junction bases not matched to a gene: 5. Germline-derived CDR1 and CDR2 are SGHVS and FQNEAQ. V gene TRBV7-8 combines with J gene TRBJ2-1, with TRBD2 identical over 13 bases. This clonotype originated in a human donor in good health (CMV status not recorded). Some clones in this sample may be carry-over from other donors' samples. This material consisted of cultured CD8+ T cells from PBMCs, taken from culture after CMV antigen stimulation. CDR3 in amino acids: CASSTGTSGVYNEQFF. The CDR3 coding sequence is TGTGCCAGCAGCACTGGGACTAGCGGGGTATACAATGAGCAGTTCTTC.